One sample yielded the 18 T cell receptor beta chains listed below, sequenced in a study of T-cell memory formation after mild COVID-19. TCRdb reprocessed the 5' RACE reads with MiXCR, giving one entry per CDR3 protein. Here the sample spans 200,000 to 250,000 distinct CDR3 sequences, 7.5% to 10% being singletons. Sequencing used PBMCs or a T cell subset sorted from them (not recorded which). The source of these receptors is a man between 18 and 35 years old who had mild COVID-19 (a few samples of this study predate the infection). Cell type and time point are not known.

This chain links TRBV4-2 with TRBJ2-1, with D unresolved. The CDR3 runs to 16 residues. Germline-derived CDR1 and CDR2 are LGHNA and YNFKEQ. Trimming stripped 3 bases from V and 1 base from J, with 13 bases between. CDR3 amino acids: CASSQEPGRSYNEQFF. DNA for the CDR3: TGTGCCAGCAGCCAGGAGCCCGGTCGGTCCTACAATGAGCAGTTCTTC.

At least ten counts were recorded for this clonotype. J is TRBJ2-2 and V is TRBV3-1; unclear D gene. Germline CDR1 and CDR2: LGHDT and YNNKEL (reference sequence). There are 14 residues in the CDR3. V was cut by 0 bases and J by 1 base, with 3 bases left in between. Written as DNA, the CDR3 is TGTGCCAGCAGCCAAGATATGAACACCGGGGAGCTGTTTTTT. Translation: CASSQDMNTGELFF.

This clonotype was picked up a small number of times. The V gene is TRBV5-6, the J gene TRBJ2-5, with TRBD1 matching 7 bases. The CDR3 has 13 amino acids. V lost 4 bases and J lost 2; bases outside the gene matches: 2. Germline CDR1 SGHDT, CDR2 YYEEEE. CDR3 in DNA: TGTGCCAGCAGCATGGACAGGCAAGAGACCCAGTACTTC. Its translation: CASSMDRQETQYF.

This clonotype was seen a few times. This rearrangement joins TRBV2 to TRBJ1-5; D not resolved. The V gene's germline CDR1 is SNHLY and CDR2 FYNNEI. This CDR3 has 12 residues. V was shortened by 6 bases and J by 3 bases, with 6 bases between the two germline ends. CDR3 sequence: CASSGNNQPQHF. CDR3 in DNA: TGTGCCAGCAGCGGGAACAATCAGCCCCAGCATTTT.

This clonotype was seen a few times. This chain uses TRBV4-3 with TRBJ2-5; D possibly corresponds to TRBD2 (6 bases). CDR1 and CDR2 from the germline V gene are LGHNA and YSLEER. V was pared by 0 bases and J by 5 bases, with 25 bases between. The CDR3 runs 19 residues. This CDR3 reads CASSQEPASLARGKETQYF. CDR3 nucleotides: TGCGCCAGCAGCCAAGAACCGGCCTCGCTAGCGAGGGGTAAGGAGACCCAGTACTTC.

This clonotype was seen more than once but under ten times. The chain is built from TRBV7-8 and TRBJ2-7; D is unresolved. Between the trimmed V and J ends, which lost 1 base and 3 bases, there was a span of 10 bases. CDR3 length equals 14 residues. CDR1 is SGHVS and CDR2 is FQNEAQ in the germline V gene. The CDR3 region is CASSLEASFYEQYV. As DNA, the CDR3 is TGTGCCAGCAGCTTAGAGGCCAGCTTCTACGAGCAGTACGTC.

The chain couples TRBV7-2 to TRBJ2-6; D possibly corresponds to TRBD1 (6 bases). In germline, CDR1 is SGHTA, CDR2 FQGNSA. Trimming shortened V by 8 bases and J by 0 bases, and 17 bases separated the two germline ends. The CDR3 covers 17 residues. The CDR3 DNA is TGTGCCAGCCGTTACAGGGCCTCTTTCTCTGGGGCCAACGTCCTGACTTTC. Protein product: CASRYRASFSGANVLTF.

This chain connects TRBV6-5 to TRBJ2-3; D is possibly TRBD2 (6 bases). V was clipped by 0 bases and J by 0 bases, with 10 bases between them. Germline V gene sequence: CDR1 MNHEY, CDR2 SVGAGI. The CDR3 has 16 amino acids. The CDR3 protein is CASSYSAGTSTDTQYF. The CDR3 DNA follows: TGTGCCAGCAGTTACTCCGCCGGGACTAGCACAGATACGCAGTATTTT.

This clonotype was counted between two and nine times. This chain links TRBV7-9 with TRBJ2-2, with 8 positions matching TRBD2. V lost 7 bases to trimming and J lost 7 bases; unmatched junction nucleotides: 8. The CDR3 contains 14 residues. Germline V gives CDR1 SEHNR, CDR2 FQNEAQ (reference sequence). CDR3 region: CASITGGVGGELFF. CDR3 in DNA: TGTGCCAGCATCACGGGAGGGGTCGGCGGGGAGCTGTTTTTT.

In this sample, this clonotype turned up a few times. The chain links TRBV7-9 to TRBJ1-5; TRBD1 matches at 7 bases. Germline V lookup: CDR1 SEHNR, CDR2 FQNEAQ (reference sequence). V gave up 0 bases and J gave up 4 bases; unmatched junction bases: 3. The CDR3 loop spans 15 amino acids. The CDR3 DNA follows: TGTGCCAGCAGCTTAGCCGGACAGGATAATCAGCCCCAGCATTTT. Amino acid sequence: CASSLAGQDNQPQHF.

V is TRBV12-3 or TRBV12-4 and J is TRBJ1-1; D gene ambiguous. Trimming took off 3 bases at V and 0 bases at J, with 11 bases between the two ends. This CDR3 is 15 amino acids long. CDR3 coding DNA: TGTGCCAGCAGTTTGAGGGTGGGAATGAACACTGAAGCTTTCTTT. Protein: CASSLRVGMNTEAFF.

V is TRBV6-5 and J is TRBJ2-1, with TRBD2 matching over 9 bases. Germline V gene lookup returns CDR1 MNHEY and CDR2 SVGAGI. The V gene end was trimmed by 5 bases and the J gene end by 8 bases; junction bases not matched to a gene: 10. CDR3 length: 15 residues. As DNA, the CDR3 is TGTGCCAGCAGTAGAAGAGCGGGGGGCGAAGATGAGCAGTTCTTC. It encodes CASSRRAGGEDEQFF.

The chain combines TRBV30 with TRBJ1-1; the D is unclear. Deletions cut 2 bases from V and 3 bases from J, with 7 bases between. There are 12 residues in the CDR3. Looked up from germline, CDR1 is GTSNPN and CDR2 is SVGIG (reference sequence). The CDR3 sequence: CAWSRVDTEAFF. As DNA, the CDR3 is TGTGCCTGGAGTCGAGTGGACACTGAAGCTTTCTTT.

The CDR3 region is CASRKGHFTDTQYF. The CDR3 DNA is TGTGCCAGCAGGAAAGGGCACTTCACAGATACGCAGTATTTT. The V gene is TRBV12-3 or TRBV12-4, the J gene TRBJ2-3; D is undetermined. This CDR3 contains 14 residues. Deletions cut 6 bases from V and 2 bases from J, with 12 bases between.

This clonotype was observed a few times. The chain recombines TRBV20-1 with TRBJ2-7; TRBD2 might be the D (5 bases). CDR3 length: 18 residues. The germline gives CDR1 DFQATT, CDR2 SNEGSKA (reference sequence). V lost 7 bases and J 3 bases, leaving 31 bases between the germline ends. The CDR3 is CSVSDPSNQPRGVYEQYF. As DNA, the CDR3 is TGCAGTGTTAGCGACCCTTCCAACCAACCGCGCGGAGTCTACGAGCAGTACTTC.

This clonotype occurred a few times. V is TRBV5-5 and J is TRBJ2-1; 9 bases are a match to TRBD2. Germline CDR1 SGHKS, CDR2 YYEKEE (reference sequence). This CDR3 comprises 14 residues. V lost 9 bases to trimming and J lost 0 bases; unmatched junction nucleotides: 4. CDR3 amino acids: CATSGLASYNEQFF. The CDR3, as DNA: TGTGCCACGTCGGGACTAGCCTCCTACAATGAGCAGTTCTTC.

Many counts were recorded for this clonotype. The chain has TRBV12-3 or TRBV12-4 and TRBJ1-5, with TRBD1 matching 8 bases. This CDR3 spans 13 amino acids. With V trimmed by 6 bases and J by 5 bases, 3 bases remained unmatched. The CDR3 protein is CASSSDRDQPQHF. CDR3 coding DNA: TGTGCCAGCAGCTCGGACAGGGATCAGCCCCAGCATTTT.

The chain carries TRBV4-1 and TRBJ1-3; 12 bases agree with TRBD1. Looked up from germline, CDR1 is MGHRA and CDR2 is YSYEKL. V dropped 6 bases and J dropped 9; count of bases not matched to a gene: 9. The CDR3 totals 15 residues. The CDR3 DNA reads TGCGCCAGCAGTCCGCCGGGACAGGGGGCCGGCACCATATATTTT. This sequence encodes CASSPPGQGAGTIYF.